Shown below are 21 T cell receptor beta chains from a single sample sequenced in a study of T cell changes during pregnancy in multiple sclerosis. Assay used: immunoSEQ multiplex PCR; TCRdb lists only in-frame clones, some missing. Here the sample spans some 59,000 clones, 90% being singletons. This specimen consisted of peripheral blood, obtained in the third trimester of pregnancy. These receptors were obtained from a female donor in good health, enrolled as a control in a pregnancy study.

CDR3 in amino acids: CASSTTGGGTEAFF. The CDR3 DNA follows: TGTGCCAGCAGTACAACAGGGGGCGGGACTGAAGCTTTCTTT. This chain links TRBV6-5 with TRBJ1-1; 9 bases align to TRBD1. This CDR3 has 14 residues. Trimming at V came to 5 bases and at J to 5 bases, leaving 6 bases not matched to a gene. Germline CDR1 reads MNHEY; CDR2 reads SVGAGI.

CDR3 amino acids: CASSRALGGGYEQYF. The CDR3 bases are TGTGCCAGCAGCCGCGCTTTGGGGGGGGGCTACGAGCAGTACTTC. The chain links TRBV7-9 to TRBJ2-7; 7 bases fit TRBD2. With V trimmed by 5 bases and J by 3 bases, 10 bases remained unmatched. Per the germline V gene, CDR1 is SEHNR and CDR2 is FQNEAQ (reference sequence). The CDR3 covers 15 residues.

The genes are TRBV9 and TRBJ2-7; D is perhaps TRBD2 (5 bases). The germline CDR1 and CDR2 sequences are SGDLS and YYNGEE. Trimming removed 0 bases from V and 1 base from J, with 23 bases in between. The CDR3 length is 19 residues. CDR3 DNA: TGTGCCAGCAGCGTAGAGCCACAACGGGGTATCCTCGCGTCCTACGAGCAGTACTTC. Protein: CASSVEPQRGILASYEQYF.

This sequence joins TRBV27 and TRBJ2-1; tentatively, D is TRBD1 (5 bases). CDR3 length: 13 amino acids. CDR1 is MNHEY, CDR2 SMNVEV, per germline (reference sequence). The V end lost 4 bases, the J end lost 10 bases, and 14 bases lay between the germline ends. The CDR3 region is CASSYIQGGEQFF. CDR3 DNA sequence: TGTGCCAGCAGTTACATTCAGGGTGGCGAGCAGTTCTTC.

The chain employs TRBV27 and TRBJ2-7; weak D call: TRBD1 (6 bases). Germline V lookup: CDR1 MNHEY, CDR2 SMNVEV (reference sequence). The CDR3 is 17 amino acids. V gave up 0 bases and J gave up 2 bases, with 17 bases separating them. The CDR3 bases are TGTGCCAGCAGTTTATCAGGACGTGGCAGGGGAACCTACGAGCAGTACTTC. It is translated as CASSLSGRGRGTYEQYF.

The J gene is TRBJ1-4, the V gene TRBV5-4; 8 bases line up with TRBD1. Germline CDR1 reads SGHNT; CDR2 reads YYREEE (reference sequence). This CDR3 has 19 amino acids. The ends lost 3 bases at V and 3 bases at J; junction bases unmatched: 16. CDR3 loop: CASSSEGRGRLGSNEKLFF. CDR3 bases: TGTGCCAGCAGCTCCGAGGGCAGGGGGCGCCTTGGGTCTAATGAAAAACTGTTTTTT. The full variable domain, completed using reference TRBV5-4 and TRBJ1-4, is ETGVTQSPTHLIKTRGQQVTLRCSSQSGHNTVSWYQQALGQGPQFIFQYYREEENGRGNFPPRFSGLQFPNYSSELNVNALELDDSALYLCASSSEGRGRLGSNEKLFFGSGTQLSVL.

This chain uses TRBV11-2 with TRBJ1-3, with D possibly TRBD1 on 5 matching bases. Germline assignment: CDR1 SGHAT and CDR2 FQNNGV. CDR3 size: 15 residues. The CDR3 coding sequence is TGTGCTTCGTCCAGGACACTAAGCTCTGGAAACACCATATATTTT. Translating it yields CASSRTLSSGNTIYF.

The rearrangement joins TRBV10-3 to TRBJ1-2, with 8 bases lining up with TRBD1. Trimming took 9 bases from V and 7 from J; bases not matched to a gene: 10. The length of the CDR3 is 13 residues. The germline CDR1 and CDR2 sequences are ENHRY and SYGVKD. CDR3 amino acids: CAIEPSGGGGYTF. In nucleotides, the CDR3 is TGTGCCATAGAACCCTCAGGGGGCGGTGGCTACACCTTC.

This clone showed up just once. V and J are TRBV5-1 and TRBJ1-1; 10 nucleotides line up with TRBD1. The V gene's germline CDR1 is SGHRS and CDR2 YFSETQ. This CDR3 has 15 residues. The trim removed 3 bases at V and 4 bases at J, leaving 6 bases unmatched. The CDR3 loop reads CASSSRTGGATEAFF. CDR3 nucleotides: TGCGCCAGCAGCTCGAGGACAGGGGGGGCCACTGAAGCTTTCTTT.

J is TRBJ2-7 and V is TRBV5-4; a weak D match, TRBD2 (5 bases). Looked up from germline, CDR1 is SGHNT and CDR2 is YYREEE (reference sequence). There are 13 residues in the CDR3. The V gene lost 4 bases and the J gene lost 3 bases, with 11 bases spanning the gap. CDR3 bases: TGTGCCAGCAGCGCTGACGGGGACTACGAGCAGTACTTC. It codes for CASSADGDYEQYF.

In its sample, this clone was seen once. This chain joins TRBV30 and TRBJ1-4; D uncertain. There are 13 residues in the CDR3. V was shortened by 5 bases and J by 4 bases, with 11 bases between the two germline ends. Germline V lookup: CDR1 GTSNPN, CDR2 SVGIG (reference sequence). CDR3 bases: TGTGCCTGGGCGTGGGCTTTTAATGAAAAACTGTTTTTT. This sequence encodes CAWAWAFNEKLFF.

The chain couples TRBV6-5 to TRBJ2-1; possible D gene TRBD2, 6 bases. The V gene's germline CDR1 is MNHEY and CDR2 SVGAGI. This CDR3 comprises 15 residues. V lost 4 bases and J 12 bases, leaving 22 bases between the germline ends. The CDR3 nucleotides are TGTGCCAGCAGTTCTCCGGGACTGGGGTCGGAGAGGCAGTTCTTC. This encodes CASSSPGLGSERQFF.

V gene TRBV9 combines with J gene TRBJ2-1; D is unclear. The ends were cut back, 2 bases at V and 3 bases at J, with 6 bases in the middle. The CDR3 contains 13 residues. Germline loops: CDR1 SGDLS, CDR2 YYNGEE. As DNA, the CDR3 is TGTGCCAGCAGCGTGGGCAGCTACAATGAGCAGTTCTTC. This sequence encodes CASSVGSYNEQFF.

The rearrangement joins TRBV5-5 to TRBJ2-5, with D unclear. CDR1 and CDR2 (germline): SGHKS, YYEKEE (reference sequence). V was cut by 4 bases and J by 0 bases, with 7 bases left in between. The CDR3 is 13 amino acids. The CDR3 is CASSADNQETQYF. DNA of the CDR3: TGTGCCAGCAGCGCCGACAACCAAGAGACCCAGTACTTC. Combining the CDR3 with reference TRBV5-5 and TRBJ2-5 gives the whole variable domain DAGVTQSPTHLIKTRGQQVTLRCSPISGHKSVSWYQQVLGQGPQFIFQYYEKEERGRGNFPDRFSARQFPNYSSELNVNALLLGDSALYLCASSADNQETQYFGPGTRLLVL.

The chain carries TRBV5-1 and TRBJ2-1; 14 bases are a match to TRBD2. J gave up 10 bases and V 5 bases, and 8 bases lay outside the gene matches. The CDR3 contains 15 residues. Germline values: CDR1 SGHRS, CDR2 YFSETQ. The CDR3 coding sequence is TGCGCCAGCAGGTCCGGGACTAGCGGGAGCGGGGAGCAGTTCTTC. Amino acids: CASRSGTSGSGEQFF.

The chain uses TRBV27 and TRBJ2-2; no clear D gene. Germline CDR1 reads MNHEY; CDR2 reads SMNVEV (reference sequence). Between the trimmed V and J ends, which lost 4 bases and 6 bases, there was a span of 12 bases. The CDR3 length is 14 residues. DNA for the CDR3: TGTGCCAGCAGTTCGAGTCCGAAGCCCGGGGAGCTGTTTTTT. It specifies CASSSSPKPGELFF.

The gene calls are TRBV7-8 and TRBJ2-3; TRBD1 matches at 8 bases. Looked up from germline, CDR1 is SGHVS and CDR2 is FQNEAQ. The junction had 4 bases not matched to a gene; V was cut back by 4 bases and J by 4 bases. There are 14 residues in the CDR3. CDR3 residues: CASSSDRGPDTQYF. The CDR3 DNA follows: TGTGCCAGCAGCTCTGACAGGGGCCCAGATACGCAGTATTTT.

The V and J genes are TRBV14 and TRBJ1-2; D perhaps matches TRBD1 (6 bases). The CDR3 sequence is 17 residues long. Germline V gene sequence: CDR1 SGHDN, CDR2 FVKESK. The V gene lost 1 base and the J gene lost 5 bases, with 20 bases spanning the gap. The CDR3 nucleotides are TGTGCCAGCAGCCAAGGTTACCCCGGGACACCGCTTTATGGCTACACCTTC. This encodes CASSQGYPGTPLYGYTF.

The chain joins TRBV19 to TRBJ2-3; D perhaps matches TRBD2 (6 bases). Germline-derived CDR1 and CDR2 are LNHDA and SQIVND (reference sequence). Trimming shortened V by 7 bases and J by 4 bases, and 18 bases separated the two germline ends. The CDR3 covers 15 residues. The CDR3 DNA is TGTGCCAGTACCCCGCGGGACTCGGGGGCAGATACGCAGTATTTT. This encodes CASTPRDSGADTQYF.

The rearrangement joins TRBV7-2 to TRBJ1-5; no reliable D call. V was cut by 5 bases and J by 6 bases, with 14 bases left in between. This CDR3 has 14 residues. The germline V gene encodes CDR1 SGHTA and CDR2 FQGNSA. The CDR3 is CASSPGRVSQPQHF. CDR3 DNA sequence: TGTGCCAGCAGCCCTGGGAGGGTTTCTCAGCCCCAGCATTTT.

This chain joins TRBV4-2 and TRBJ2-3; 7 bases map to TRBD1. The germline CDR1 and CDR2 sequences are LGHNA and YNFKEQ. The V and J ends lost 1 base and 4 bases, in that order; junction bases with no gene match: 5. There are 15 residues in the CDR3. CDR3 nucleotides: TGTGCCAGCAGCCAAGCCCCGACAGGGTCAGATACGCAGTATTTT. This gives the protein CASSQAPTGSDTQYF.